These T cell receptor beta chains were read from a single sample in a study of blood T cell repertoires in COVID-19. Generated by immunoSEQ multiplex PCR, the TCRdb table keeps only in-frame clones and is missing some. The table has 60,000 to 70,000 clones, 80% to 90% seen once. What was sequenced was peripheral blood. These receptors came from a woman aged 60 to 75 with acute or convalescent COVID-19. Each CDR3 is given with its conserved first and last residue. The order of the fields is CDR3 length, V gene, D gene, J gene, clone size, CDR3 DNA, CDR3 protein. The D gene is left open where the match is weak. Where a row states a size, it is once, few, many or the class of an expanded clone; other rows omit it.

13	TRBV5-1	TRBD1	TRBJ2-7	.	TGCGCCAGCAGCCGGGACAGGACCTACGAGCAGTACTTC	CASSRDRTYEQYF
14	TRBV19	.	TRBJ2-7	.	TGTGCCAGTAGTATGGGCAGGGCTAACTACGAGCAGTACTTC	CASSMGRANYEQYF
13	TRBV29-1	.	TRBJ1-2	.	TGCAGCGTTGAGGATACAGGGACGGATGGCTACACCTTC	CSVEDTGTDGYTF
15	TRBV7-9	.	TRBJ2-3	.	TGTGCCAGCAGCTTAGATGGGGGGAGGACAGATACGCAGTATTTT	CASSLDGGRTDTQYF
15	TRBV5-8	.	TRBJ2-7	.	TGTGCCAGCAGCTTAGGGGTCCGTGACTCGGACGAGCAGTACTTC	CASSLGVRDSDEQYF
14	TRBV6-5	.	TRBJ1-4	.	TGTGCCAGCAGGACCGGGTCAACTAATGAAAAACTGTTTTTT	CASRTGSTNEKLFF
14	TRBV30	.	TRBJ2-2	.	TGTGCCTGGATCGGGGGAGGGGGCACCGGGGAGCTGTTTTTT	CAWIGGGGTGELFF
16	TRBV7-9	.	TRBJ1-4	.	TGTGCCAGCAGCTCGATGGGCCGCGCCACTAATGAAAAACTGTTTTTT	CASSSMGRATNEKLFF
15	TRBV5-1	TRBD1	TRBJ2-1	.	TGCGCCAGCAGCTTAAGGACAGGTTCCTACAATGAGCAGTTCTTC	CASSLRTGSYNEQFF
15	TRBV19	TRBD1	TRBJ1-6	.	TGTGCCAGTAGTCCGGACAGGTCAAGGGATTCACCCCTCCACTTT	CASSPDRSRDSPLHF
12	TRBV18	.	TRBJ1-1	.	TGTGCCAGCTCACGGCAAAACACTGAAGCTTTCTTT	CASSRQNTEAFF
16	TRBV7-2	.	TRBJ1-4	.	TGTGCCAGCAGCCGTACCGCGACAGGATATAATGAAAAACTGTTTTTT	CASSRTATGYNEKLFF
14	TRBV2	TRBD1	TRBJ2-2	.	TGTGCCAGCAGTGAACAGGGGGTTCCCGGGGAGCTGTTTTTT	CASSEQGVPGELFF
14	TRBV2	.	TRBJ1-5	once	TGTGCCAGCAGTGTCGGAGGAGGGAATCAGCCCCAGCATTTT	CASSVGGGNQPQHF
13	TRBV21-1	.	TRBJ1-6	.	TGTGCCAGCAGCAAATGTGAGGGTTCACCCCTCCACTTT	CASSKCEGSPLHF
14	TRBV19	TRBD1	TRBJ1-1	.	TGTGCCAGTAGTCCGACAGGGTCGTACACTGAAGCTTTCTTT	CASSPTGSYTEAFF
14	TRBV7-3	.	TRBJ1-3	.	TGTGCCAGCAGCTTAGGGCCGACGGGAAACACCATATATTTT	CASSLGPTGNTIYF
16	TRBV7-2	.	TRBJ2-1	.	TGTGCCAGCAGCCCCCAGGGCTCAAGCTTCTACAATGAGCAGTTCTTC	CASSPQGSSFYNEQFF
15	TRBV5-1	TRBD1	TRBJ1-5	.	TGCGCCAGCAGCCCGCAGGGGGCAAGCAATCAGCCCCAGCATTTT	CASSPQGASNQPQHF
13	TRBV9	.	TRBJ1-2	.	TGTGCCAGCAGCAGGGATCAGGGTAATGGCTACACCTTC	CASSRDQGNGYTF
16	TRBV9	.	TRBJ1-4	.	TGTGCCAGCAGCGAGGGGAGTGGGACTATCTGGGAAAAACTGTTTTTT	CASSEGSGTIWEKLFF
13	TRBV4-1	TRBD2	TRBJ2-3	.	TGCGCCAGCAGCCAAGGGAGCGGGAGAATGCAGTATTTT	CASSQGSGRMQYF
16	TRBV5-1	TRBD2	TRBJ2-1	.	TGCGCCAGCAGCTTGGCCCCAGCGGGAGAGGGTTATGAGCAGTTCTTC	CASSLAPAGEGYEQFF
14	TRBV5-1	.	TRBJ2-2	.	TGCGCCAGCAGCTTCGGTGAGGAAGGAAGGGAGCTGTTTTTT	CASSFGEEGRELFF
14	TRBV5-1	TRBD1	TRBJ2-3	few	TGCGCCAGCAGCCGGGACAGGGGCACAGATACGCAGTATTTT	CASSRDRGTDTQYF
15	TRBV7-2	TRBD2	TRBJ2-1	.	TGTGCCAGCAGCTTGGTGGGAGGGTTCTACAATGAGCAGTTCTTC	CASSLVGGFYNEQFF
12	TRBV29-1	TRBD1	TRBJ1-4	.	TGCAGCGTGGGGACAGGGAGAGAAAAACTGTTTTTT	CSVGTGREKLFF
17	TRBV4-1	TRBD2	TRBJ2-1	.	TGCGCCAGCAGCCAGTGGAAGGGCTTTGGGGGGGACAATGAGCAGTTCTTC	CASSQWKGFGGDNEQFF
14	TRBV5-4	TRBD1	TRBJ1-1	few	TGTGCCAGCAGCTTGGGGGACAGAAACACTGAAGCTTTCTTT	CASSLGDRNTEAFF
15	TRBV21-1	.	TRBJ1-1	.	TGTGCCAGCAGTCGGACAGGGCTCATGAACACTGAAGCTTTCTTT	CASSRTGLMNTEAFF
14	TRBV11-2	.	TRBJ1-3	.	TGTGCCAGCAGCTTGGGCAGCTCTGGAAACACCATATATTTT	CASSLGSSGNTIYF
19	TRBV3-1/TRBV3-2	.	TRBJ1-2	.	TGTGCCAGCAGCCAATGGGTGACAAACCTAGGGCCAGGGAACTATGGCTACACCTTC	CASSQWVTNLGPGNYGYTF
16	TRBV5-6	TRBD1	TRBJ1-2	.	TGTGCCAGCAGCTTAAGATACAGGGGGGCAGACTATGGCTACACCTTC	CASSLRYRGADYGYTF
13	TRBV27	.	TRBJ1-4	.	TGTGCCAGCAGCCCGGACAGACACGAAAAACTGTTTTTT	CASSPDRHEKLFF
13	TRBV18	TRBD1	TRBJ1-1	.	TGTGCCAGCTCACAGGGACAGTACACTGAAGCTTTCTTT	CASSQGQYTEAFF
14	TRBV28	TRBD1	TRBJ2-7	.	TGTGCCAGCAGTCCCTCGGGACAGCCCTACGAGCAGTACTTC	CASSPSGQPYEQYF
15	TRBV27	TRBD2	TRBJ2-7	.	TGTGCCAGCAGTTTCCGCGCGGGAGCCCCCTACGAGCAGTACTTC	CASSFRAGAPYEQYF
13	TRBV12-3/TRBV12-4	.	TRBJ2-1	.	TGTGCCAGCAGTCCCTCCAGTGGCTATGAGCAGTTCTTC	CASSPSSGYEQFF
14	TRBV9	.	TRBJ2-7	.	TGTGCCAGCAGCGTAGATCCGGGGGTGAGGGAGCAGTACTTC	CASSVDPGVREQYF
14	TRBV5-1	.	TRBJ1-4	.	TGCGCCAGCAGCTTGGGACAGAATAATGAAAAACTGTTTTTT	CASSLGQNNEKLFF
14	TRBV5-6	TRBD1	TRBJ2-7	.	TGTGCCAGCAGCTTCAGACAGGGGTTCTACGAGCAGTACTTC	CASSFRQGFYEQYF
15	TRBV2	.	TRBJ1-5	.	TGTGCCAGCAGGTCCGGGACACATAGCAATCAGCCCCAGCATTTT	CASRSGTHSNQPQHF
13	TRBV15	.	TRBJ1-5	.	TGTGCCACCAGTCGTGGGCCTAATCAGCCCCAGCATTTT	CATSRGPNQPQHF
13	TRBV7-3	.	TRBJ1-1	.	TGTGCCAGCAGAAAAGGCCCAGGGGCTGAAGCTTTCTTT	CASRKGPGAEAFF
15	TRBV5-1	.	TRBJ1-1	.	TGCGCCAGCAGCAGCGACGGAGGATCGAACACTGAAGCTTTCTTT	CASSSDGGSNTEAFF
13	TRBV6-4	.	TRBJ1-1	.	TGTGCCAGCAGTGACACTTTGAACACTGAAGCTTTCTTT	CASSDTLNTEAFF
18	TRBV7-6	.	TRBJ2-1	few	TGTGCCAGCAGCTTAGCAGGCTTGCGGGGACCCTCCTACAATGAGCAGTTCTTC	CASSLAGLRGPSYNEQFF
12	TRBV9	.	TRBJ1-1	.	TGTGCCAGCAGCCCCGGTCACACTGAAGCTTTCTTT	CASSPGHTEAFF
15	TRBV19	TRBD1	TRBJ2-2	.	TGTGCCAGTAGTAAGGGGGCGGAAGACACCGGGGAGCTGTTTTTT	CASSKGAEDTGELFF
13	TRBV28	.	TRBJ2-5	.	TGTGCCAGCGGAATACAGGGTCAAGAGACCCAGTACTTC	CASGIQGQETQYF
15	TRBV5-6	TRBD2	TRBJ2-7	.	TGTGCCAGCAGCCTTCCGGGACTAGCGGGAGTCGAGCAGTACTTC	CASSLPGLAGVEQYF
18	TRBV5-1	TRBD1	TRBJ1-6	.	TGCGCCAGCAGATATGACTCAGGGGGTGCCTCCTATAATTCACCCCTCCACTTT	CASRYDSGGASYNSPLHF
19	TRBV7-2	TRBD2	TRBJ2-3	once	TGTGCCAGCAGCTTAGGTTTGGGTGTAAGCGGGGGGTCCGGTTATACGCAGTATTTT	CASSLGLGVSGGSGYTQYF
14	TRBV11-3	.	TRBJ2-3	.	TGTGCCAGCAGCTACCGAGGAGGGAAAGATACGCAGTATTTT	CASSYRGGKDTQYF
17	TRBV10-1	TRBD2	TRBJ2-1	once	TGCGCCAGCAGTGAGTCGGTAGCGGCGGGAGGGGCCAATGAGCAGTTCTTC	CASSESVAAGGANEQFF
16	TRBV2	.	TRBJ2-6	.	TGTGCCAGCAGTGACAGGGCCCGCTCTGGGGCCAACGTCCTGACTTTC	CASSDRARSGANVLTF
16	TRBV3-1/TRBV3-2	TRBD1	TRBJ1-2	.	TGTGCCAGCAGCCAAGATGCGGGGACAGGGGTCTATGGCTACACCTTC	CASSQDAGTGVYGYTF
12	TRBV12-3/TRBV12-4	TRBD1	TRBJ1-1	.	TGTGCCAGCAGGTCGACAGGGACTGAAGCTTTCTTT	CASRSTGTEAFF
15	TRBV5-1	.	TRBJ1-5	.	TGCGCCAGCAGCTTGACAGGAACCGCTGGTCAGCCCCAGCATTTT	CASSLTGTAGQPQHF
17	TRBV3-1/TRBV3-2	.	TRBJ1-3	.	TGTGCCAGCAGCCAAGCCTCGACTATGAGGTCTGGAAACACCATATATTTT	CASSQASTMRSGNTIYF